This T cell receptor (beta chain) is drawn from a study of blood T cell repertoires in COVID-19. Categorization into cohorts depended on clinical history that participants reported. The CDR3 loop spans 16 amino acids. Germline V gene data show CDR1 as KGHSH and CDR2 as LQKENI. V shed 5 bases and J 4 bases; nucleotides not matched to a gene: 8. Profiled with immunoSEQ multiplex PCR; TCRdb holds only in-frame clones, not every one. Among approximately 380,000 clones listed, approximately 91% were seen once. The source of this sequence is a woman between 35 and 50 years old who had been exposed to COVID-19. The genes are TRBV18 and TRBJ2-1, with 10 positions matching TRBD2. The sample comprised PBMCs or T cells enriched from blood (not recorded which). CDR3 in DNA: TGTGCCAGCTCATCCCGGACTAGCGGCAGTTACAATGAGCAGTTCTTC. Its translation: CASSSRTSGSYNEQFF.